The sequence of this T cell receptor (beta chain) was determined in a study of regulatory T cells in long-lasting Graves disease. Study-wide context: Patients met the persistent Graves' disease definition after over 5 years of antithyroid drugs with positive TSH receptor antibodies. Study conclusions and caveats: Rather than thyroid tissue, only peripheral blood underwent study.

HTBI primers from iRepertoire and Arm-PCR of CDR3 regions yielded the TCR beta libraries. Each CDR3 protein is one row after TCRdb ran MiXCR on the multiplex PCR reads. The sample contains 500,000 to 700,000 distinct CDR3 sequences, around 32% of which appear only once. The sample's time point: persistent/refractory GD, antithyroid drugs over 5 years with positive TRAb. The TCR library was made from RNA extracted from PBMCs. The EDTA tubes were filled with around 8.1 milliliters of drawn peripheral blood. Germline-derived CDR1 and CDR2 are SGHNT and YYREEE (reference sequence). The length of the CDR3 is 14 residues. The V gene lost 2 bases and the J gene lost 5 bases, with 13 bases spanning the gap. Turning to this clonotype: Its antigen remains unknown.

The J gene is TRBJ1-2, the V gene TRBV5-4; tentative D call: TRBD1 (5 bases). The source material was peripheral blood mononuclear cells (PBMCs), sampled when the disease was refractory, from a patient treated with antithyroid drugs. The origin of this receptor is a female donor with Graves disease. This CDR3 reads CASSLPGTGYGYTF. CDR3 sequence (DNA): TGTGCCAGCAGCTTACCCGGGACGGGGTATGGCTACACCTTC. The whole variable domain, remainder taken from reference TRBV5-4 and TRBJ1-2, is ETGVTQSPTHLIKTRGQQVTLRCSSQSGHNTVSWYQQALGQGPQFIFQYYREEENGRGNFPPRFSGLQFPNYSSELNVNALELDDSALYLCASSLPGTGYGYTFGSGTRLTVV.